The 32 T cell receptor beta chains given below trace back to one sample, sequenced in a study of blood T cell repertoires in COVID-19 (dated by TCRdb to the early 2020s). Library method: the immunoSEQ multiplex PCR assay. Drawn from immuneACCESS, this table holds only the in-frame rearrangements with V and J called that TCRdb kept. Clones are partly lost; checked studies trace under half to an unresolved V gene and leave the rest unexplained. The sample contains about 50,000 clones, roughly 88% of them found a single time. The ten largest make up less than 2.5% of the sample. The sample consisted of peripheral blood. These receptors originate from a woman aged 60-75 years with acute or convalescent COVID-19.

This sequence joins TRBV30 and TRBJ1-1; 7 bases map to TRBD1. The CDR3 is made up of 14 amino acids. J was trimmed by 0 bases and V by 8 bases; bases with no gene match: 9. Looked up from germline, CDR1 is GTSNPN and CDR2 is SVGIG (reference sequence). CDR3 in DNA: TGTGCCCATACTAAGGGACAGATGAACACTGAAGCTTTCTTT. Translation gives CAHTKGQMNTEAFF.

The gene calls are TRBV28 and TRBJ1-2, with 10 bases that match TRBD1. V lost 4 bases and J lost 13; bases outside the gene matches: 3. There are 11 residues in the CDR3. The V gene's germline CDR1 is MDHEN and CDR2 SYDVKM. CDR3 in amino acids: CASSSRQGATF. CDR3 DNA: TGTGCCAGCAGTTCCAGACAGGGGGCCACCTTC.

The rearrangement uses TRBV29-1 and TRBJ2-1, with D possibly TRBD2 on 5 matching bases. The CDR3 is made up of 13 amino acids. V was cut by 8 bases and J by 2 bases, with 13 bases left in between. In germline, CDR1 is SQVTM, CDR2 ANQGSEA. As DNA, the CDR3 is TGCAGCATGAATCGGGGTACCTACAATGAGCAGTTCTTC. It is translated as CSMNRGTYNEQFF.

This clone was seen once. The rearrangement joins TRBV7-3 to TRBJ2-7; 9 bases map to TRBD1. J was trimmed by 3 bases and V by 5 bases; bases with no gene match: 5. The CDR3 sequence is 14 residues long. Germline CDR1 and CDR2: SGHTA and FQGTGA. The CDR3 loop is CASSPGTGHYEQYF. For the CDR3, the DNA is TGTGCCAGCAGCCCGGGGACAGGGCACTACGAGCAGTACTTC.

V usage is TRBV28 and J usage is TRBJ2-7, with 8 bases matching TRBD2. Germline-derived CDR1 and CDR2 are MDHEN and SYDVKM. After removal of 3 bases from V and 1 base from J, the junction contained 5 bases not matched to a gene. The CDR3 has 15 residues. CDR3 sequence reads: CASSLAGGGSYEQYF. The CDR3 DNA is TGTGCCAGCAGTTTGGCGGGGGGCGGATCCTACGAGCAGTACTTC. The full variable domain, rest sourced from reference TRBV28 and TRBJ2-7, is DVKVTQSSRYLVKRTGEKVFLECVQDMDHENMFWYRQDPGLGLRLIYFSYDVKMKEKGDIPEGYSVSREKKERFSLILESASTNQTSMYLCASSLAGGGSYEQYFGPGTRLTVT.

This chain joins TRBV5-1 and TRBJ2-5; 7 bases fit TRBD2. Germline V gene sequence: CDR1 SGHRS, CDR2 YFSETQ. The V segment lost 2 bases and the J segment 3 bases; nucleotides outside the gene matches: 4. CDR3 length equals 14 residues. The CDR3 protein is CASSFPGREETQYF. In DNA, the CDR3 is TGCGCCAGCAGCTTCCCGGGGAGGGAAGAGACCCAGTACTTC.

On this clone: The sample carries other DNA sequences with the same CDR3. CDR3 amino acids: CASSQDPRETQYF. The CDR3 DNA is TGTGCCAGCAGCCAAGATCCTAGGGAGACCCAGTACTTC. This chain connects TRBV3-1 (or the pseudogene TRBV3-2) to TRBJ2-5; unclear D gene. V was cut by 0 bases and J by 5 bases, with 7 bases left in between. This CDR3 region has 13 residues. The germline gives CDR1 LGHDT, CDR2 YNNKEL (reference sequence).

This clone has just one count. This chain links TRBV6-6 with TRBJ2-5; D might be TRBD1 (5 bases). Trimming shortened V by 9 bases and J by 1 base, and 9 bases separated the two germline ends. Germline CDR1 is MNHNY and CDR2 is SVGAGI (reference sequence). CDR3 length: 12 residues. CDR3: CASKGFQETQYF. CDR3 nucleotides: TGTGCCAGTAAGGGGTTCCAAGAGACCCAGTACTTC.

This clone was seen only once. The rearrangement joins TRBV12-3 or TRBV12-4 to TRBJ1-3, with TRBD1 identical over 8 bases. The ends lost 10 bases at V and 2 bases at J; junction bases unmatched: 4. The CDR3 runs 13 residues. CDR3 amino acids: CATDREAGNTIYF. CDR3 DNA: TGTGCCACGGACAGGGAGGCTGGAAACACCATATATTTT.

V usage is TRBV30 and J usage is TRBJ2-7, with TRBD1 identical over 7 bases. The trim removed 1 base at V and 4 bases at J, leaving 1 base unmatched. Germline V gene data show CDR1 as GTSNPN and CDR2 as SVGIG (reference sequence). CDR3 length equals 12 residues. For the CDR3, the DNA is TGTGCCTGGAGTGGACAGGGTTACGAGCAGTACTTC. This encodes CAWSGQGYEQYF.

The chain uses TRBV18 and TRBJ2-1; 11 nucleotides match TRBD2. The germline V gene has CDR1 KGHSH and CDR2 LQKENI. The CDR3 runs 17 residues. Losses at the gene ends were 2 bases for V and 6 bases for J; bases not matched to a gene: 9. CDR3 residues: CASSPRLAGFGGNEQFF. The CDR3 nucleotides are TGTGCCAGCTCACCAAGACTAGCGGGATTCGGCGGCAATGAGCAGTTCTTC.

CDR3 sequence: CAWSRDLGGEAFF. The CDR3 DNA follows: TGTGCCTGGAGCAGGGATCTTGGTGGTGAAGCTTTCTTT. The chain combines TRBV30 with TRBJ1-1; perhaps TRBD1 as D (5 bases). Trimming stripped 3 bases from V and 7 bases from J, with 15 bases between. This CDR3 contains 13 residues. From germline, CDR1 is GTSNPN and CDR2 SVGIG (reference sequence).

The DNA for the CDR3 is TGTGCCACCAGCAGGGAATTGGGGGGCACTGAAGCTTTCTTT. Translated, it gives CATSRELGGTEAFF. The genes are TRBV15 and TRBJ1-1, with D possibly TRBD1 on 5 matching bases. In germline, CDR1 is LNHNV, CDR2 YYDKDF (reference sequence). Trimming left V 3 bases short and J 4 bases short, with 12 bases between. This CDR3 has 14 amino acids. The whole variable domain, remainder taken from reference TRBV15 and TRBJ1-1, is DAMVIQNPRYQVTQFGKPVTLSCSQTLNHNVMYWYQQKSSQAPKLLFHYYDKDFNNEADTPDNFQSRRPNTSFCFLDIRSPGLGDTAMYLCATSRELGGTEAFFGQGTRLTVV.

V usage is TRBV7-9 and J usage is TRBJ1-2, with 8 bases matching TRBD1. Looked up from germline, CDR1 is SEHNR and CDR2 is FQNEAQ (reference sequence). CDR3 length: 13 residues. Germline trimming cut 1 base from V and 5 bases from J; bases unmatched to any gene: 0. CDR3: CASSLGTGYGYTF. The CDR3, as DNA: TGTGCCAGCAGCTTAGGGACAGGGTATGGCTACACCTTC.

The chain's CDR3 is CASSLSGGLNTEAFF. CDR3 DNA: TGTGCCAGTAGTCTCTCAGGGGGTTTGAACACTGAAGCTTTCTTT. The rearrangement links TRBV19 to TRBJ1-1; TRBD1 agrees at 7 bases. Unmatched junction bases numbered 6, after V lost 5 bases and J lost 0 bases. This CDR3 spans 15 amino acids. Germline V gene lookup returns CDR1 LNHDA and CDR2 SQIVND (reference sequence).

This clone has only a few counts. This sequence joins TRBV15 and TRBJ2-7; D is unclear. V shed 3 bases and J shed 7 bases, with 16 bases lying between them. The CDR3 contains 14 residues. The germline gives CDR1 LNHNV, CDR2 YYDKDF (reference sequence). CDR3 loop: CATSSNYLDQEQYF. In DNA, the CDR3 is TGTGCCACCAGCAGCAACTATCTCGATCAGGAGCAGTACTTC.

This chain joins TRBV7-4 and TRBJ2-3; TRBD2 matches at 7 bases. Germline-derived CDR1 and CDR2 are SGHVT and SQSDAQ. With 4 bases clipped from V and 2 bases from J, the junction kept 12 bases outside the gene matches. The CDR3 is made up of 17 amino acids. DNA for the CDR3: TGTGCCAGCAGCTCTCGGTTGGGCGGGGGATACACAGATACGCAGTATTTT. It yields the protein CASSSRLGGGYTDTQYF.

V is TRBV7-9 and J is TRBJ1-2; 7 bases agree with TRBD1. The germline CDR1 and CDR2 sequences are SEHNR and FQNEAQ (reference sequence). This CDR3 spans 15 amino acids. Germline trimming cut 6 bases from V and 6 bases from J; bases unmatched to any gene: 13. This CDR3 reads CASSGGSDREDGYTF. The CDR3 DNA reads as TGTGCCAGCAGTGGTGGGTCTGACAGGGAGGATGGCTACACCTTC.

The V and J genes are TRBV12-3 or TRBV12-4 and TRBJ1-2; D remains ambiguous. CDR3 size: 13 residues. V lost 2 bases and J 2 bases, leaving 6 bases between the germline ends. CDR3 in DNA: TGTGCCAGCAGTTTAAAGAGGAACTATGGCTACACCTTC. This gives the protein CASSLKRNYGYTF.

The sample holds one count of this clone. V gene TRBV10-3 combines with J gene TRBJ2-7; the match to TRBD2 covers 7 bases. The CDR3 contains 12 residues. With 9 bases clipped from V and 3 bases from J, the junction kept 5 bases outside the gene matches. The germline CDR1 and CDR2 sequences are ENHRY and SYGVKD. Written as DNA, the CDR3 is TGTGCCATGTCGCCTAGCGGCTACGAGCAGTACTTC. This encodes CAMSPSGYEQYF.

The gene calls are TRBV15 and TRBJ1-6; no definite D call. V was trimmed by 1 base and J by 6 bases, leaving 4 bases between them. CDR3 size: 13 residues. Germline-derived CDR1 and CDR2 are LNHNV and YYDKDF (reference sequence). Here the CDR3 reads CATSRAVNSPLHF. In DNA, the CDR3 is TGTGCCACCAGCAGAGCCGTTAATTCACCCCTCCACTTT.

CDR3 nucleotide sequence: TGTGCCAGTAGTTGGGAGGGGCGAGGTGAAGCTTTCTTT. Translated: CASSWEGRGEAFF. The chain has TRBV19 and TRBJ1-1, with D possibly TRBD1 on 5 matching bases. There are 13 residues in the CDR3. The V gene's germline CDR1 is LNHDA and CDR2 SQIVND (reference sequence). V was trimmed by 5 bases and J by 7 bases, leaving 14 bases between them.

The gene calls are TRBV7-9 and TRBJ2-1; the match to TRBD2 covers 12 bases. Germline loops: CDR1 SEHNR, CDR2 FQNEAQ (reference sequence). V was clipped by 8 bases and J by 8 bases; unmatched bases: 7. This CDR3 spans 14 amino acids. CDR3 sequence: CASSGGLAGYEQFF. DNA of the CDR3: TGTGCCAGCTCCGGCGGACTAGCGGGATATGAGCAGTTCTTC.

This chain uses TRBV5-1 with TRBJ1-2; maybe TRBD1 (6 bases). Germline V CDR1 and CDR2: SGHRS, YFSETQ. V lost 5 bases to trimming and J lost 6 bases, with 11 bases between them. This CDR3 comprises 12 residues. The CDR3 DNA reads as TGCGCCAGCAGTCAACAGGGAGATGGCTACACCTTC. Protein sequence: CASSQQGDGYTF.

The CDR3 sequence is CASSQELTGGGYNEQFF. The CDR3 DNA reads TGTGCCAGCAGCCAGGAGTTAACAGGGGGCGGCTACAATGAGCAGTTCTTC. The chain links TRBV4-2 to TRBJ2-1; 9 nucleotides agree with TRBD1. This CDR3 has 17 amino acids. Germline trimming cut 3 bases from V and 3 bases from J; bases unmatched to any gene: 9. Germline V CDR1 and CDR2: LGHNA, YNFKEQ.

This clone has a handful of counts. The V gene is TRBV5-1, the J gene TRBJ2-1, with D unclear. The CDR3 extends over 15 amino acids. Germline V gene sequence: CDR1 SGHRS, CDR2 YFSETQ. V dropped 3 bases and J dropped 0 bases, with 10 bases sitting between them. The CDR3, as DNA: TGCGCCAGCAGCTCAACAGTTAGCTCCTACAATGAGCAGTTCTTC. It yields the protein CASSSTVSSYNEQFF.

This rearrangement joins TRBV19 to TRBJ2-2; 9 bases line up with TRBD1. The germline V gene has CDR1 LNHDA and CDR2 SQIVND (reference sequence). Germline trimming cut 6 bases from V and 5 bases from J; bases unmatched to any gene: 7. The CDR3 runs 15 residues. CDR3 residues: CASRGGQGRTGELFF. CDR3 sequence (DNA): TGTGCCAGTAGGGGGGGACAGGGACGAACCGGGGAGCTGTTTTTT.

The chain recombines TRBV6-1 with TRBJ2-1; D is perhaps TRBD2 (7 bases). The V gene lost 3 bases and the J gene lost 7 bases, with 13 bases spanning the gap. Germline loops: CDR1 MNHNS, CDR2 SASEGT. The CDR3 has 14 residues. The CDR3 reads CASSEGGGRNEQFF. CDR3 nucleotides: TGTGCCAGCAGTGAGGGGGGGGGCAGGAATGAGCAGTTCTTC.

This chain joins TRBV11-3 and TRBJ2-1; D may be TRBD1 (6 bases). V lost 4 bases, J lost 0 bases, and 10 bases lay in between. The CDR3 has 15 amino acids. CDR1 SGHNT and CDR2 YENEEA come from the germline V gene. CDR3 protein: CASSSTGGSYNEQFF. In DNA, the CDR3 is TGTGCCAGCAGCTCGACAGGTGGCTCCTACAATGAGCAGTTCTTC. Complete variable domain (other parts from reference TRBV11-3 and TRBJ2-1): EAGVVQSPRYKIIEKKQPVAFWCNPISGHNTLYWYLQNLGQGPELLIRYENEEAVDDSQLPKDRFSAERLKGVDSTLKIQPAELGDSAVYLCASSSTGGSYNEQFFGPGTRLTVL.

The chain joins TRBV19 to TRBJ1-5; no reliable D call. This CDR3 spans 11 amino acids. Trimming took 6 bases from V and 9 from J, leaving 9 bases between them. Germline V gene data show CDR1 as LNHDA and CDR2 as SQIVND (reference sequence). Written as DNA, the CDR3 is TGTGCCAGTAGGCGAGGTGGGCCCCAGCATTTT. It translates to CASRRGGPQHF.

The rearrangement links TRBV5-6 to TRBJ1-1; D unclear. The germline V gene encodes CDR1 SGHDT and CDR2 YYEEEE. V dropped 1 base and J dropped 8 bases, with 15 bases sitting between them. This CDR3 has 14 amino acids. CDR3 region: CASSLPGEGMEAFF. The CDR3 region has the DNA TGTGCCAGCAGCTTGCCCGGGGAGGGTATGGAAGCTTTCTTT.

The rearrangement joins TRBV7-3 to TRBJ1-1, with TRBD1 matching over 9 bases. Trimming removed 5 bases from V and 5 bases from J; junction bases left unmatched: 6. This CDR3 is 14 amino acids long. Germline V gene data show CDR1 as SGHTA and CDR2 as FQGTGA. CDR3 DNA: TGTGCCAGCAGCAAGGACAGGGGATTGACTGAAGCTTTCTTT. As protein: CASSKDRGLTEAFF.